A single sample is the source of the 31 T cell receptor beta chains below, sequenced in a study of blood T cell repertoires in COVID-19. Method: immunoSEQ multiplex PCR; TCRdb's copy keeps in-frame clones and lacks some. The sample lists about 180,000 clones, roughly 90% seen once, with less than 25% in the top ten. Sample: peripheral blood. These receptors came from a man between 65 and 85 years old with active or convalescent COVID-19.

The chain couples TRBV3-1 (or the pseudogene TRBV3-2) to TRBJ2-3; the match to TRBD2 covers 11 bases. The V and J ends lost 4 bases and 6 bases, in that order; junction bases with no gene match: 18. The CDR3 spans 19 residues. From germline, CDR1 is LGHDT and CDR2 YNNKEL (reference sequence). This CDR3 is CASSRSGLAGGPRGDTQYF. DNA of the CDR3: TGTGCCAGCAGCCGAAGCGGGTTAGCGGGAGGGCCGCGGGGGGATACGCAGTATTTT.

The V and J genes are TRBV7-2 and TRBJ1-5, with D unclear. CDR3 size: 13 residues. Germline CDR1 reads SGHTA; CDR2 reads FQGNSA. The ends were cut back, 2 bases at V and 5 bases at J, with 7 bases in the middle. The DNA for the CDR3 is TGTGCCAGCAGCTTATTACCGGATCAGCCCCAGCATTTT. Translating it yields CASSLLPDQPQHF.

This chain connects TRBV18 to TRBJ2-2, with TRBD1 identical over 7 bases. The V and J ends lost 3 bases and 6 bases, in that order; junction bases with no gene match: 7. The germline CDR1 and CDR2 sequences are KGHSH and LQKENI. The CDR3 consists of 15 residues. CDR3 nucleotide sequence: TGTGCCAGCTCACCCCGACAGGGAGTACCCGGGGAGCTGTTTTTT. Protein: CASSPRQGVPGELFF.

This clone was recorded many times. The chain is built from TRBV27 and TRBJ1-5; D remains ambiguous. This CDR3 spans 14 amino acids. V lost 6 bases and J 0 bases, leaving 9 bases between the germline ends. Germline loops: CDR1 MNHEY, CDR2 SMNVEV (reference sequence). The CDR3 coding sequence is TGTGCCAGCAGCTATGGGCCTAGCAATCAGCCCCAGCATTTT. Translation gives CASSYGPSNQPQHF.

This chain links TRBV5-1 with TRBJ2-7, with 7 bases that match TRBD1. Germline V gives CDR1 SGHRS, CDR2 YFSETQ. The CDR3 has 16 amino acids. After removal of 0 bases from V and 2 bases from J, the junction contained 8 bases not matched to a gene. Here the CDR3 reads CASSLDPGTATYEQYF. CDR3 DNA: TGCGCCAGCAGCTTGGATCCCGGGACAGCCACCTACGAGCAGTACTTC.

The chain recombines TRBV7-9 with TRBJ2-5; 12 bases align to TRBD2. V shed 1 base and J 4 bases; nucleotides not matched to a gene: 4. This CDR3 has 16 amino acids. The germline V gene has CDR1 SEHNR and CDR2 FQNEAQ (reference sequence). The CDR3: CASSLGLAGAGETQYF. The DNA for the CDR3 is TGTGCCAGCAGCTTAGGACTAGCGGGAGCCGGAGAGACCCAGTACTTC.

J is TRBJ1-1 and V is TRBV19; 11 nucleotides agree with TRBD1. This CDR3 region has 15 residues. Losses at the gene ends were 3 bases for V and 2 bases for J; bases not matched to a gene: 2. The germline V gene has CDR1 LNHDA and CDR2 SQIVND (reference sequence). This chain's CDR3 is CASSMGTGGNTEAFF. CDR3 coding DNA: TGTGCCAGTAGTATGGGGACAGGGGGAAACACTGAAGCTTTCTTT.

The chain combines TRBV5-5 with TRBJ1-1, with no clear D. This CDR3 spans 15 amino acids. Germline V CDR1 and CDR2: SGHKS, YYEKEE (reference sequence). Trimming shortened V by 0 bases and J by 0 bases, and 9 bases separated the two germline ends. CDR3 coding DNA: TGTGCCAGCAGCTTGGTACCGACTTTGAACACTGAAGCTTTCTTT. Its translation: CASSLVPTLNTEAFF.

V usage is TRBV28 and J usage is TRBJ1-2; 7 nucleotides match TRBD1. J gave up 5 bases and V 7 bases, and 7 bases lay outside the gene matches. Germline V gene sequence: CDR1 MDHEN, CDR2 SYDVKM. This CDR3 contains 13 residues. CDR3 loop: CASTVGTDYGYTF. Written as DNA, the CDR3 is TGTGCCAGCACGGTAGGGACAGATTATGGCTACACCTTC.

The chain links TRBV10-3 to TRBJ2-5; unclear D gene. CDR1 is ENHRY and CDR2 is SYGVKD in the germline V gene. V was cut by 0 bases and J by 1 base, with 12 bases left in between. The CDR3 is made up of 16 amino acids. The CDR3 DNA reads as TGTGCCATCAGTGAGTCGAGGCCTAATCCCCAAGAGACCCAGTACTTC. It encodes CAISESRPNPQETQYF.

This chain connects TRBV4-3 to TRBJ2-7, with 10 bases fitting TRBD1. The CDR3 has 14 amino acids. Germline CDR1 reads LGHNA; CDR2 reads YSLEER. The V segment lost 3 bases and the J segment 3 bases; nucleotides outside the gene matches: 2. The CDR3, as DNA: TGCGCCAGCAGCCACGGACAGGGGGACTACGAGCAGTACTTC. This codes for CASSHGQGDYEQYF.

This chain uses TRBV20-1 with TRBJ2-7, with 10 bases matching TRBD1. This CDR3 is 14 amino acids long. The J segment lost 2 bases and the V segment lost 3 bases, leaving 4 bases of the junction unmatched. Germline lookup yields CDR1 DFQATT and CDR2 SNEGSKA (reference sequence). For the CDR3, the DNA is TGCAGTGCTAGTAGGGACAGGGGCACCTACGAGCAGTACTTC. Its translation: CSASRDRGTYEQYF.

V usage is TRBV7-9 and J usage is TRBJ1-6; 10 bases are shared with TRBD1. In germline, CDR1 is SEHNR, CDR2 FQNEAQ (reference sequence). The junction had 7 bases not matched to a gene; V was cut back by 4 bases and J by 7 bases. CDR3 length: 16 residues. As DNA, the CDR3 is TGTGCCAGCAGCTCAACGGGACAGGGGCGAAATTCACCCCTCCACTTT. This gives the protein CASSSTGQGRNSPLHF.

CDR3 nucleotides: TGTGCCAGCAGCTTAGGTGGCGGGAACACTGAAGCTTTCTTT. This codes for CASSLGGGNTEAFF. This chain uses TRBV7-2 with TRBJ1-1; D is unresolved. The CDR3 is 14 residues long. Trimming took 1 base from V and 1 from J, leaving 7 bases between them. Germline assignment: CDR1 SGHTA and CDR2 FQGNSA.

This clone was counted a few times. V gene TRBV27 combines with J gene TRBJ2-2; 9 bases are shared with TRBD2. Germline V gene lookup returns CDR1 MNHEY and CDR2 SMNVEV (reference sequence). CDR3 length equals 16 residues. The V segment lost 4 bases and the J segment 1 base; nucleotides outside the gene matches: 4. The CDR3 nucleotides read TGTGCCAGCAGTTCGGGACTAGCCCTGAACACCGGGGAGCTGTTTTTT. Translating gives CASSSGLALNTGELFF.

In DNA, the CDR3 is TGTGCCAGCAGCCCCCCGGACTGGCGCAATTCACCCCTCCACTTT. It encodes CASSPPDWRNSPLHF. V is TRBV14 and J is TRBJ1-6, with no clear D. The V gene lost 4 bases and the J gene lost 7 bases, with 14 bases spanning the gap. CDR1 SGHDN and CDR2 FVKESK come from the germline V gene. The CDR3 is 15 residues long.

J is TRBJ1-2 and V is TRBV5-8; D may be TRBD1 (6 bases). Trimming took 4 bases from V and 4 from J, leaving 14 bases between them. CDR3 length: 14 amino acids. Germline V CDR1 and CDR2: SGHTS, YDEGEE. The CDR3 DNA reads TGTGCCAGCAGCCTCCGGGACACAGCCTATGGCTACACCTTC. It encodes CASSLRDTAYGYTF.

The chain uses TRBV18 and TRBJ1-1, with 8 bases aligning to TRBD1. The CDR3 sequence is 16 residues long. V lost 6 bases, J lost 3 bases, and 12 bases stayed unmatched. Germline V gene data show CDR1 as KGHSH and CDR2 as LQKENI. The CDR3 coding sequence is TGTGCCAGCTCCACATCAGGGGGCGCCAGGGACACTGAAGCTTTCTTT. Its protein product is CASSTSGGARDTEAFF.

This clone was detected once. The genes are TRBV7-8 and TRBJ1-1; D uncertain. This CDR3 region has 13 residues. Germline CDR1 reads SGHVS; CDR2 reads FQNEAQ. V lost 4 bases, J lost 5 bases, and 11 bases lay in between. DNA for the CDR3: TGTGCCAGCAGCTCCGGTTCAGGTACTGAAGCTTTCTTT. This codes for CASSSGSGTEAFF.

V usage is TRBV19 and J usage is TRBJ2-6, with TRBD1 matching 8 bases. Germline loops: CDR1 LNHDA, CDR2 SQIVND (reference sequence). Trimming removed 9 bases from V and 1 base from J; junction bases left unmatched: 5. The CDR3 runs to 15 residues. CDR3 nucleotide sequence: TGTGCCAGCGGACAGGGCTTGTCTGGGGCCAACGTCCTGACTTTC. This gives the protein CASGQGLSGANVLTF.

The chain is built from TRBV30 and TRBJ1-2; tentatively, D is TRBD1 (6 bases). The CDR3 sequence is 16 residues long. CDR1 GTSNPN and CDR2 SVGIG come from the germline V gene (reference sequence). Trimming left V 0 bases short and J 0 bases short, with 14 bases between. The CDR3 here is CAWSVGGAGANYGYTF. Written as DNA, the CDR3 is TGTGCCTGGAGTGTAGGGGGGGCAGGGGCTAACTATGGCTACACCTTC. Complete variable domain (other parts from reference TRBV30 and TRBJ1-2): SQTIHQWPATLVQPVGSPLSLECTVEGTSNPNLYWYRQAAGRGLQLLFYSVGIGQISSEVPQNLSASRPQDRQFILSSKKLLLSDSGFYLCAWSVGGAGANYGYTFGSGTRLTVV.

The chain carries TRBV5-1 and TRBJ1-6, with D hard to call. CDR1 is SGHRS and CDR2 is YFSETQ in the germline V gene. V lost 4 bases and J 12 bases, leaving 20 bases between the germline ends. The CDR3 sequence is 15 residues long. The CDR3 loop reads CASSVSPQAEGPLHF. In DNA, the CDR3 is TGCGCCAGCAGCGTATCCCCCCAGGCGGAGGGACCCCTCCACTTT.

This chain links TRBV6-5 with TRBJ2-3; no clear D gene. V shed 0 bases and J shed 6 bases, with 10 bases lying between them. From germline, CDR1 is MNHEY and CDR2 SVGAGI. The CDR3 loop spans 14 amino acids. The CDR3 DNA reads TGTGCCAGCAGTTACTCGATCTTAGCTGATACGCAGTATTTT. Its protein product is CASSYSILADTQYF.

This clone was recorded only once. The chain links TRBV7-2 to TRBJ1-6; possibly TRBD1 for D (5 bases). In germline, CDR1 is SGHTA, CDR2 FQGNSA. The germline V and J ends were trimmed by 4 bases and 0 bases, with 16 bases remaining between them. CDR3 length: 18 residues. CDR3 in DNA: TGTGCCAGCAGCTCGCCCCCGGGGGGAAACTCCTATAATTCACCCCTCCACTTT. Translated, it gives CASSSPPGGNSYNSPLHF.

CDR3 in amino acids: CASSTPTSGRGDEQFF. The CDR3 DNA reads TGTGCCAGCAGCACCCCGACTAGCGGGAGAGGGGATGAGCAGTTCTTC. The chain combines TRBV5-6 with TRBJ2-1; TRBD2 matches 12 bases. Trimming cost V 4 bases and J 8 bases; bases outside gene matches: 10. Germline-derived CDR1 and CDR2 are SGHDT and YYEEEE. This CDR3 is 16 amino acids long.

The CDR3 is CASSSSGGERAEAFF. The CDR3 nucleotides are TGTGCCAGCAGTTCCTCGGGGGGGGAACGGGCTGAAGCTTTCTTT. The J gene is TRBJ1-1, the V gene TRBV6-6; D is perhaps TRBD1 (5 bases). The germline V gene encodes CDR1 MNHNY and CDR2 SVGAGI (reference sequence). Trimming removed 4 bases from V and 6 bases from J, with 18 bases in between. CDR3 length equals 15 residues.

The chain combines TRBV28 with TRBJ2-7, with TRBD2 identical over 7 bases. V was pared by 8 bases and J by 1 base, with 8 bases of the junction left unmatched. The CDR3 runs to 14 residues. Germline CDR1 is MDHEN and CDR2 is SYDVKM. In nucleotides, the CDR3 is TGTGCCAGCCTTAACCAGGGAGGGTCCTACGAGCAGTACTTC. Translating gives CASLNQGGSYEQYF.

This rearrangement joins TRBV28 to TRBJ2-7, with a weak D call TRBD1 (8 bases). The length of the CDR3 is 13 residues. Trimming took 4 bases from V and 12 from J, leaving 19 bases between them. CDR1 is MDHEN, CDR2 SYDVKM, per germline. Here the CDR3 reads CASSSADRGGPYF. Written as DNA, the CDR3 is TGTGCCAGCAGTTCGGCTGACAGGGGAGGGCCGTACTTC.

This rearrangement joins TRBV7-9 to TRBJ1-4; unclear D gene. CDR1 SEHNR and CDR2 FQNEAQ come from the germline V gene (reference sequence). This CDR3 spans 13 amino acids. Between the trimmed V and J ends, which lost 0 bases and 7 bases, there was a span of 6 bases. CDR3 region: CASSLAEGEKLFF. In DNA form, the CDR3 reads TGTGCCAGCAGCTTAGCGGAGGGTGAAAAACTGTTTTTT.

This clone was picked up many times. This CDR3 is CASSLATGDRYEQYF. The CDR3 DNA reads as TGTGCCAGCAGCTTAGCGACAGGGGACCGCTACGAGCAGTACTTC. V and J are TRBV7-2 and TRBJ2-7; 8 bases align to TRBD1. Germline V gene sequence: CDR1 SGHTA, CDR2 FQGNSA. V shed 0 bases, J shed 3 bases, and the junction held 4 bases outside the gene matches. The CDR3 contains 15 residues.

In DNA form, the CDR3 reads TGTGCCAGCAGCTTCTCAGGGGGTTACACTGAAGCTTTCTTT. Translating gives CASSFSGGYTEAFF. The rearrangement joins TRBV5-4 to TRBJ1-1, with TRBD1 matching 7 bases. Germline CDR1 is SGHNT and CDR2 is YYREEE (reference sequence). The CDR3 contains 14 residues. V lost 2 bases and J lost 3; bases outside the gene matches: 4.